The entry below gives a single TCR beta chain sequence along with its context. Antigen specificity is unknown. PCR involved 60 Vbeta and 13 Jbeta primers. In the study's own analysis: Tens of millions of unique TCR beta chains, approximately 11 million of them shared, were counted by a later analysis. Sequencing was performed with immunoSEQ multiplex PCR; in TCRdb, only in-frame clones are kept and a portion is missing. V, J and clone size are those of that table, while D and trimming were read from the DNA. The sample shows more than 95,000 clones, more than 70% of them seen only once. These data come from a study of cytomegalovirus exposure and HLA in healthy donors. CDR3 size: 13 residues. V was shortened by 3 bases and J by 6 bases, with 12 bases between the two germline ends. Germline V gene lookup returns CDR1 SEHNR and CDR2 FQNEAQ (reference sequence). Whole-study results and caveats: Per published reports, the classifier diagnosed cytomegalovirus status with high specificity and sensitivity. A later analysis found that most CMV-associated TCR beta chains appeared HLA-restricted.

Among the donors, all were healthy bone marrow donors. The chain couples TRBV7-9 to TRBJ2-7; D possibly corresponds to TRBD2 (5 bases). The source of this sequence is a man between 25 and 39 years old in good health and CMV-seronegative. Material: PBMCs. Here the CDR3 DNA reads TGTGCCAGCAGCTTCAAACGGGAAGGCGAGCAGTACTTC. Its protein product is CASSFKREGEQYF.